The clone carrying this T cell receptor (beta chain) was seen only a few times. Its antigen is still unknown. The source of the sample is a study of T cell repertoires in cytomegalovirus infection. Germline CDR1 reads SGHTA; CDR2 reads FQGTGA. The CDR3 runs to 16 residues. J gave up 6 bases and V 5 bases, and 6 bases lay outside the gene matches. TCRdb fed the reads into MiXCR, producing one record per CDR3 protein. Of some 200,000 distinct CDR3 sequences listed, less than 50% are singletons. The source is a human donor in good health (CMV status not recorded). Some clones in this sample may be carry-over from other donors' samples. The genes are TRBV7-3 and TRBJ2-1; 14 bases agree with TRBD2. The input for sequencing was CD8+ T cells from cultured PBMCs, taken from culture after CMV antigen stimulation. The CDR3 sequence is CASSLPTSGRANEQFF. The CDR3 nucleotides read TGTGCCAGCAGCCTCCCGACTAGCGGGAGGGCCAATGAGCAGTTCTTC. Based on the CDR3 plus reference TRBV7-3 and TRBJ2-1, the full variable domain is GAGVSQTPSNKVTEKGKYVELRCDPISGHTALYWYRQSLGQGPEFLIYFQGTGAADDSGLPNDRFFAVRPEGSVSTLKIQRTERGDSAVYLCASSLPTSGRANEQFFGPGTRLTVL.